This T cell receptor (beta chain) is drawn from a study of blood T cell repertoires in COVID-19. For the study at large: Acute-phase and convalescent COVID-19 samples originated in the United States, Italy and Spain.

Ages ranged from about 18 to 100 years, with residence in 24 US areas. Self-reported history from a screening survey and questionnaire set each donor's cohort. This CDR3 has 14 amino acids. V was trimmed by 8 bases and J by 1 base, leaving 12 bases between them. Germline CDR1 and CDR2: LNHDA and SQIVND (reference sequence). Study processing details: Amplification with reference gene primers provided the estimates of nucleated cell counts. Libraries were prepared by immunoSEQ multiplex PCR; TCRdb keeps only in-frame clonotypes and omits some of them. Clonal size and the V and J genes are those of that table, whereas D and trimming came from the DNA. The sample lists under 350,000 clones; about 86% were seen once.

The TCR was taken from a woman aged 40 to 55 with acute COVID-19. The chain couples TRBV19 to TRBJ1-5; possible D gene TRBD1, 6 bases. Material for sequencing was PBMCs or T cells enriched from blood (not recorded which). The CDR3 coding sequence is TGTGCCAGTGGAAGGGGGGGAAGCAATCAGCCCCAGCATTTT. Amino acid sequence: CASGRGGSNQPQHF.